This T cell receptor beta chain was identified during a study of shared clonotypes between healthy human individuals. A note on this clone: The target antigen is unknown.

Findings and limits, study-wide: Naive subsets generally exceeded memory subsets in estimated richness. Sequencing of the sorted subsets was shown by rarefaction to be incomplete despite large depth. Clonotypes shared by all four sorted-subset donors had higher generation probabilities than non-shared clonotypes.

The CDR3 is 14 amino acids. Germline CDR1 and CDR2: SGDLS and YYNGEE. V was trimmed by 3 bases and J by 0 bases, leaving 7 bases between them. Repertoires were generated with immunoSEQ multiplex PCR, while TCRdb's copy carries only in-frame clones and drops some. The sample lists some 500,000 clones, around 95% seen once, with under 0.065% in the top ten. J is TRBJ2-1 and V is TRBV9, with D uncertain. The sample taken for sequencing was naive CD4+ T cells sorted from blood. Subset of the sample: CD45RA+ positively selected. The clonotype comes from a woman aged 25 to 39 in good health. The CDR3 DNA reads as TGTGCCAGCAGCGCCACGGGCTCCTACAATGAGCAGTTCTTC. Its translation is CASSATGSYNEQFF.